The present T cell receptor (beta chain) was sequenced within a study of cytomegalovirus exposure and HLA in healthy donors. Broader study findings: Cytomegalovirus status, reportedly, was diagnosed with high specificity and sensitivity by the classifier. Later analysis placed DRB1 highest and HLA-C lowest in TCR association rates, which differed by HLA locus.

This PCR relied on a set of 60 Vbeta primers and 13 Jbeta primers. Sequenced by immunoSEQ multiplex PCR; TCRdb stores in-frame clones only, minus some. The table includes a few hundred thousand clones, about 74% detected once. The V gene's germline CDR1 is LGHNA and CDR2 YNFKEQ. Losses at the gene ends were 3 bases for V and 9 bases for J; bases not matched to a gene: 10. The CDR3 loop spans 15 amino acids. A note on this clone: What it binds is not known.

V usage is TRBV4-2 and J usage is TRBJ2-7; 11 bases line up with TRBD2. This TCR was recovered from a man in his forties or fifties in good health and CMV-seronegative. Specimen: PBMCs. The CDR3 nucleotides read TGTGCCAGCAGCCAGGCAGGACTAGCGGGTGCATTGCAGTACTTC. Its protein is CASSQAGLAGALQYF.